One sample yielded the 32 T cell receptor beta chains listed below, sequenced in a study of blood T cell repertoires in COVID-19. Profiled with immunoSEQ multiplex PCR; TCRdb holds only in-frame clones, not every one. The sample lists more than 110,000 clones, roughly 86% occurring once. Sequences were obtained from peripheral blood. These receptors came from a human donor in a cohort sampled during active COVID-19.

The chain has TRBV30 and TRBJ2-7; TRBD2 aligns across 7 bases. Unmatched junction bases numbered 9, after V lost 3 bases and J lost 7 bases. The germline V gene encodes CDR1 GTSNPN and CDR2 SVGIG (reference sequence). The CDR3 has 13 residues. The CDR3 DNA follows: TGTGCCTGGAGAGGGAGCGGGGCGGGGGAGCAGTACTTC. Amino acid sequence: CAWRGSGAGEQYF. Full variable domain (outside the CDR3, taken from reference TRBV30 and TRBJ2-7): SQTIHQWPATLVQPVGSPLSLECTVEGTSNPNLYWYRQAAGRGLQLLFYSVGIGQISSEVPQNLSASRPQDRQFILSSKKLLLSDSGFYLCAWRGSGAGEQYFGPGTRLTVT.

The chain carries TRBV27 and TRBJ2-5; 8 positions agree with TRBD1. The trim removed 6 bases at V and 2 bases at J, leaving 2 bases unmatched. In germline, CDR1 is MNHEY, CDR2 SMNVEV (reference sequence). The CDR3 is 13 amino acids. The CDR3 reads CASRRQGQETQYF. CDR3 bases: TGTGCCAGCAGACGACAGGGGCAAGAGACCCAGTACTTC.

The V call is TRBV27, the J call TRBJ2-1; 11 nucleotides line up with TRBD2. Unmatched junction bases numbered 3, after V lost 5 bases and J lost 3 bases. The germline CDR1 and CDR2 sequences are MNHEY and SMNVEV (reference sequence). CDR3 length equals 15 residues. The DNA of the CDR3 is TGTGCCAGCAGTCCCGGGACTAGCGGCTACAATGAGCAGTTCTTC. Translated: CASSPGTSGYNEQFF.

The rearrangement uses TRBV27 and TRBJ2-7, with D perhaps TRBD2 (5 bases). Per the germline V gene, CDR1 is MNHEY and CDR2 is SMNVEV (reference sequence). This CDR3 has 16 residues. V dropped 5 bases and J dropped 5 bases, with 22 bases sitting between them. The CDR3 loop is CASSPEGGSQPDEQYF. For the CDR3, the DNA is TGTGCCAGCAGTCCTGAAGGAGGAAGCCAACCAGACGAGCAGTACTTC.

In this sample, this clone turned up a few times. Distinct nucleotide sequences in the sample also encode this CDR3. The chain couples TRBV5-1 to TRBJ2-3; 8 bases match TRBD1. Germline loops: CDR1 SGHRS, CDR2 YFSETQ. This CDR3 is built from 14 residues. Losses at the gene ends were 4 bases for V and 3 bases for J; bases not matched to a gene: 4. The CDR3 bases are TGCGCCAGCAGCCCTGACAGGGGAACAGATACGCAGTATTTT. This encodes CASSPDRGTDTQYF. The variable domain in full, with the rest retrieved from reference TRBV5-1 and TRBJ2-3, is KAGVTQTPRYLIKTRGQQVTLSCSPISGHRSVSWYQQTPGQGLQFLFEYFSETQRNKGNFPGRFSGRQFSNSRSEMNVSTLELGDSALYLCASSPDRGTDTQYFGPGTRLTVL.

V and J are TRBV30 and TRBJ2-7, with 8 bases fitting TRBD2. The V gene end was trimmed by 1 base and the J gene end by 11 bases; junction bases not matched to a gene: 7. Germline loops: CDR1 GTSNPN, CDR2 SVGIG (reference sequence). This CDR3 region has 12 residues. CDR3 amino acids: CAWSAVAGLKYF. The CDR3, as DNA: TGTGCCTGGAGTGCGGTAGCGGGACTGAAGTACTTC.

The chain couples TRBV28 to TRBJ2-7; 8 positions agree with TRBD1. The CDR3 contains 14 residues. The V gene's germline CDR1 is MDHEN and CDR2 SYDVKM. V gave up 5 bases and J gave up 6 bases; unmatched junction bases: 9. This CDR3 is CASSEGTGHSEQYF. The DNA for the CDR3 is TGTGCCAGCAGTGAGGGGACAGGACACTCCGAGCAGTACTTC.

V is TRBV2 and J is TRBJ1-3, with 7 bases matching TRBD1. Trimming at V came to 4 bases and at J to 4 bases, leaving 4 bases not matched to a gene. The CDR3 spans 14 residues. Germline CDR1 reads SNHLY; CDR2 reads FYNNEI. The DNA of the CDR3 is TGTGCCAGCAGTGGGCAGGGGGGCGGAAACACCATATATTTT. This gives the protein CASSGQGGGNTIYF.

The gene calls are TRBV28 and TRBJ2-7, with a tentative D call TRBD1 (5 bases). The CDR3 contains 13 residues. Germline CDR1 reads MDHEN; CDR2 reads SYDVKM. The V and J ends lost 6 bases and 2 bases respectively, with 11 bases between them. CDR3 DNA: TGTGCCAGCAGCATGACAGCAACCTACGAGCAGTACTTC. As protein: CASSMTATYEQYF.

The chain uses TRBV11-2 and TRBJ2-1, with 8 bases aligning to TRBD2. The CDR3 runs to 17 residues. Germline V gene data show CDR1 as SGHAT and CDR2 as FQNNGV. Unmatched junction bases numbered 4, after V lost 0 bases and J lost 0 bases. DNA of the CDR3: TGTGCCAGCAGCTTAGAAATAGCGGGAATCTCCTACAATGAGCAGTTCTTC. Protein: CASSLEIAGISYNEQFF.

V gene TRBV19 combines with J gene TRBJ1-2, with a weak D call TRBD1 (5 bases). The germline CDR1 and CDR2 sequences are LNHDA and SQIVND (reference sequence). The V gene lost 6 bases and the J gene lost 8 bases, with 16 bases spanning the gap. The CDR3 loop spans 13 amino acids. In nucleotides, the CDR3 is TGTGCCAGTAGCCAACAGGTATTGGGCGGCTACACCTTC. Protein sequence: CASSQQVLGGYTF.

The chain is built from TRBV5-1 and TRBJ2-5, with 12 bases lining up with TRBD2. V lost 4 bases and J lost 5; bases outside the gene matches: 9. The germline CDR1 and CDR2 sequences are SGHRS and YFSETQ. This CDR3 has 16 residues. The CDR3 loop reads CASSPLTSGSGETQYF. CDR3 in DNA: TGCGCCAGCAGCCCGCTGACTAGCGGGAGTGGGGAGACCCAGTACTTC.

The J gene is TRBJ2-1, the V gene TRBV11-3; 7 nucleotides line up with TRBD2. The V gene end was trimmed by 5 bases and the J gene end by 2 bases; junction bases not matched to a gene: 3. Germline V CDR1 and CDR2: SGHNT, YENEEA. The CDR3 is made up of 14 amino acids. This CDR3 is CASSTSGTYNEQFF. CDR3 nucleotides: TGTGCCAGCAGCACAAGCGGGACCTACAATGAGCAGTTCTTC.

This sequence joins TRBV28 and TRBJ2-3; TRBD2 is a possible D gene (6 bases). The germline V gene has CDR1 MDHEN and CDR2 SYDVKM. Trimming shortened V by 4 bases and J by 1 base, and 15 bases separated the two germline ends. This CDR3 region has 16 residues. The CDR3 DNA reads TGTGCCAGCAGTTGGGCGACTAGTAGGGGCACAGATACGCAGTATTTT. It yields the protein CASSWATSRGTDTQYF.

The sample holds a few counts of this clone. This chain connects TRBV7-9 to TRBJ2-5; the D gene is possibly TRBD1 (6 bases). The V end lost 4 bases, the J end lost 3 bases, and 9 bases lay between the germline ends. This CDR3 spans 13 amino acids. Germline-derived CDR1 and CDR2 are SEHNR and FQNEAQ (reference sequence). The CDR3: CASSSQGKETQYF. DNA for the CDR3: TGTGCCAGCAGCTCACAGGGAAAAGAGACCCAGTACTTC.

The CDR3 loop reads CASSLRLSGSYEQFF. As DNA, the CDR3 is TGTGCCAGCAGCTTACGGCTAAGCGGGAGTTACGAGCAGTTCTTC. The rearrangement links TRBV7-9 to TRBJ2-1; 8 positions agree with TRBD2. V lost 2 bases and J lost 10; bases outside the gene matches: 10. The V gene's germline CDR1 is SEHNR and CDR2 FQNEAQ (reference sequence). This CDR3 has 15 amino acids.

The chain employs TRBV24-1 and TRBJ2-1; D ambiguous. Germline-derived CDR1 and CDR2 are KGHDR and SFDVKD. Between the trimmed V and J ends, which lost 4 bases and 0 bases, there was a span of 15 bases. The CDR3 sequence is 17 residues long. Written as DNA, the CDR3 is TGTGCCACCAGTGAGAGTTTTCTAGAGAGCTCCTACAATGAGCAGTTCTTC. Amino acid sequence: CATSESFLESSYNEQFF.

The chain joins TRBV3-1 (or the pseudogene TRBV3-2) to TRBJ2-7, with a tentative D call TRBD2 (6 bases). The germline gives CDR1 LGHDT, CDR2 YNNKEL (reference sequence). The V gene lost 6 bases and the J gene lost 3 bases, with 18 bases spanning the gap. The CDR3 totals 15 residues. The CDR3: CASSPVGGNFYEQYF. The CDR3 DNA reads TGTGCCAGCAGTCCCGTGGGCGGGAATTTCTACGAGCAGTACTTC.

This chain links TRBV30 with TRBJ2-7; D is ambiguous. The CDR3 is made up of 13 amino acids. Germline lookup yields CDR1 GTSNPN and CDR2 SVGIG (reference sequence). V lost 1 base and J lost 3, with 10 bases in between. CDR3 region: CAWSGIADYEQYF. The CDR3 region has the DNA TGTGCCTGGAGTGGAATAGCCGACTACGAGCAGTACTTC.

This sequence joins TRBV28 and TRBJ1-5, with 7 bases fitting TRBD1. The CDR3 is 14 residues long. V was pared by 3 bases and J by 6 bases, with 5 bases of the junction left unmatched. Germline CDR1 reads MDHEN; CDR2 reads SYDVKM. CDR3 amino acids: CASSFEGALQPQHF. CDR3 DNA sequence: TGTGCCAGCAGTTTTGAGGGGGCCCTTCAGCCCCAGCATTTT.

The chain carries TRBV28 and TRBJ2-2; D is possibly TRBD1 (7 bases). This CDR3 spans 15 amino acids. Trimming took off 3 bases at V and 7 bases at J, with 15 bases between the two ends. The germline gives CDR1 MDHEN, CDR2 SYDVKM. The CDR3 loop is CASSFPTGRSGELFF. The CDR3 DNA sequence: TGTGCCAGCAGTTTTCCGACAGGGAGGAGCGGGGAGCTGTTTTTT.

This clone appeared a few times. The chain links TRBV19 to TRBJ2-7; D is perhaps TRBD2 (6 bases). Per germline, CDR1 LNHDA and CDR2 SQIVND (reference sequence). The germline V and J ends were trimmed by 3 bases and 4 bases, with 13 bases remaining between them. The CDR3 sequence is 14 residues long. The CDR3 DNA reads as TGTGCCAGTAGTATTACGGGAGCAGCATACGAGCAGTACTTC. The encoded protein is CASSITGAAYEQYF.

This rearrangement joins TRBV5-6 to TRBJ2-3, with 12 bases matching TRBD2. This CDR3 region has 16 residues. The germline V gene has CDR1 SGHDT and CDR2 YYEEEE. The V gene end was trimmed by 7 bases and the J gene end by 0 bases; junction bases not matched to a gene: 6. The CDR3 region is CASRTSGRSSTDTQYF. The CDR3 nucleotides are TGTGCCAGCCGTACTAGCGGGAGGTCTAGCACAGATACGCAGTATTTT.

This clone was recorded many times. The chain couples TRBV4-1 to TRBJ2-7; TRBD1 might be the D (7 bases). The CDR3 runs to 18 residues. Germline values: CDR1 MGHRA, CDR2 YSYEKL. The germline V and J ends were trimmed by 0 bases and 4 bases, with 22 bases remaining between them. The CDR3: CASSQDSPGRGAAYEQYF. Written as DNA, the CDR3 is TGCGCCAGCAGCCAAGATAGTCCTGGCAGGGGGGCGGCTTACGAGCAGTACTTC.

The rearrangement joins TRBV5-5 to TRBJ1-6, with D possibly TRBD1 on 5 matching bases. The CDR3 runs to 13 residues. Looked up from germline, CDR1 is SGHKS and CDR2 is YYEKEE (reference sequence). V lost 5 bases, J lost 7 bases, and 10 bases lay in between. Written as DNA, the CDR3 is TGTGCCAGCAGTTGGGAGGGGAATTCACCCCTCCACTTT. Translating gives CASSWEGNSPLHF.

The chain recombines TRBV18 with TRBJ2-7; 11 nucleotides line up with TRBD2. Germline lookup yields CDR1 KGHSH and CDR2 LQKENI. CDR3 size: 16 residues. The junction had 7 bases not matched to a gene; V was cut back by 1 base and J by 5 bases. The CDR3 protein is CASSPLGLAVQNEQYF. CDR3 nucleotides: TGTGCCAGCTCACCACTGGGACTAGCGGTTCAAAACGAGCAGTACTTC.

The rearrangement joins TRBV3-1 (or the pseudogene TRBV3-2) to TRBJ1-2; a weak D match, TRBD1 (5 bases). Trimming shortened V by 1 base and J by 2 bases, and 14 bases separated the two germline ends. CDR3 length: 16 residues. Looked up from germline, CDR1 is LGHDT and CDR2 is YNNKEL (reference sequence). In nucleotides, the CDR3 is TGTGCCAGCAGCCAAGGGGGAGGGGCCCAGAACTATGGCTACACCTTC. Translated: CASSQGGGAQNYGYTF.

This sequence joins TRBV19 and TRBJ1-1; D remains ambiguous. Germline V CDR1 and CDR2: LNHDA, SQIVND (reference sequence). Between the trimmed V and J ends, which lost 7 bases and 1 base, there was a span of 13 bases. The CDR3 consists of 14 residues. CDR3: CASTNVRSNTEAFF. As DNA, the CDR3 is TGTGCCAGTACAAACGTACGGTCGAACACTGAAGCTTTCTTT.

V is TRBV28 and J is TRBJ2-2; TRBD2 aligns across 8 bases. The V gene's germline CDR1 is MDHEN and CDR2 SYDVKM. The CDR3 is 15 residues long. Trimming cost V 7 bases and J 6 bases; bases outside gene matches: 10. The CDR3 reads CASNGGRGRSGELFF. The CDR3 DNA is TGTGCCAGCAATGGTGGTCGCGGGAGGTCCGGGGAGCTGTTTTTT.

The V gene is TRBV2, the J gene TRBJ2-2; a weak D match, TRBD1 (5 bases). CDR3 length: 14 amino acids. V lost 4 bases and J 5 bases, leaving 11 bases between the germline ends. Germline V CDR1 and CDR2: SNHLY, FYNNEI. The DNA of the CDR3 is TGTGCCAGCAGTGTAGGACAAGAAACCGGGGAGCTGTTTTTT. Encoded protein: CASSVGQETGELFF.

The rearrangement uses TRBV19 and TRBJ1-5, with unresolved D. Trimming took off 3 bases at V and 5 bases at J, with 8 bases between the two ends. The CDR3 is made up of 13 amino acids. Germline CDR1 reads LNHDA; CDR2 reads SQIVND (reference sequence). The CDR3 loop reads CASSIIIDQPQHF. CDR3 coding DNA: TGTGCCAGTAGTATTATCATAGATCAGCCCCAGCATTTT.

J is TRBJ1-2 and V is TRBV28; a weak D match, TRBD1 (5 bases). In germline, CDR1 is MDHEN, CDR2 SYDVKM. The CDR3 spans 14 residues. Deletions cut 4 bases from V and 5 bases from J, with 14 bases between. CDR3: CASSSTLAGYGYTF. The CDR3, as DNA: TGTGCCAGCAGTTCCACCCTGGCAGGGTATGGCTACACCTTC.